These 13 T cell receptor beta chains came from one sample sequenced in a study of human CD8 memory T cell subsets. Libraries of TCR beta chains were produced by 5' RACE (UMI-labeled). TCRdb reprocessed the 5' RACE reads and stores each CDR3 protein as one record, lacking DNA. Listed are roughly 5,400 distinct CDR3 sequences; around 20% falls within the top ten. Sequencing was carried out using CD8+ T cells from PBMCs. The receptors originated from a human donor in good health.

The chain has TRBV3-1 and TRBJ1-1; TCRdb selects TRBD1, and the lack of DNA leaves this call unchecked. CDR1 and CDR2 (germline): LGHDT, YNNKEL (reference sequence). The CDR3 consists of 14 residues. CDR3 sequence reads: CASSRGGMGTEAFF. The full variable domain, rest sourced from reference TRBV3-1 and TRBJ1-1, is DTAVSQTPKYLVTQMGNDKSIKCEQNLGHDTMYWYKQDSKKFLKIMFSYNNKELIINETVPNRFSPKSPDKAHLNLHINSLELGDSAVYFCASSRGGMGTEAFFGQGTRLTVV.

The chain combines TRBV6-5 with TRBJ2-3. The germline CDR1 and CDR2 sequences are MNHEY and SVGAGI. CDR3 size: 13 residues. The CDR3 loop reads CASSYRVTDTQYF.

This clonotype ranks as medium-sized in terms of frequency. This sequence joins TRBV20-1 and TRBJ1-1. Germline-derived CDR1 and CDR2 are DFQATT and SNEGSKA (reference sequence). CDR3 length: 12 residues. CDR3 region: CSARDSYTEAFF.

The chain combines TRBV28 with TRBJ1-1; TCRdb proposes TRBD1, but this gene call is untestable without DNA. CDR3 length: 14 residues. Germline CDR1 reads MDHEN; CDR2 reads SYDVKM. CDR3 protein: CASSHGTVGTEAFF. Full variable domain (remainder filled in from reference TRBV28 and TRBJ1-1): DVKVTQSSRYLVKRTGEKVFLECVQDMDHENMFWYRQDPGLGLRLIYFSYDVKMKEKGDIPEGYSVSREKKERFSLILESASTNQTSMYLCASSHGTVGTEAFFGQGTRLTVV.

The chain combines TRBV10-3 with TRBJ2-3; the D gene TCRdb calls, TRBD1, cannot be checked with no DNA. The CDR3 runs to 16 residues. Germline V gene data show CDR1 as ENHRY and CDR2 as SYGVKD. The CDR3 is CAISEGRGGSTDTQYF.

This rearrangement joins TRBV12-3 or TRBV12-4 to TRBJ2-1; the D gene TCRdb calls, TRBD2, cannot be checked with no DNA. The CDR3 totals 14 residues. CDR3 protein: CASTWANSYNEQFF.

This chain joins TRBV27 and TRBJ2-5; TCRdb's assignment of TRBD2 cannot be checked, as there is no DNA. Per the germline V gene, CDR1 is MNHEY and CDR2 is SMNVEV (reference sequence). The CDR3 runs to 18 residues. The CDR3 sequence is CASSSGLAGGPGQETQYF.

The chain carries TRBV5-4 and TRBJ1-1. Germline V gene lookup returns CDR1 SGHNT and CDR2 YYREEE (reference sequence). The length of the CDR3 is 15 residues. The CDR3 loop reads CASSLNTILNTEAFF.

The chain joins TRBV28 to TRBJ2-7. Germline V CDR1 and CDR2: MDHEN, SYDVKM. CDR3 length: 14 residues. The CDR3 is CASSLSGNSYEQYF.

V is TRBV7-8 and J is TRBJ2-7; TCRdb's assignment of TRBD1 cannot be checked, as there is no DNA. The germline V gene encodes CDR1 SGHVS and CDR2 FQNEAQ. There are 15 residues in the CDR3. The CDR3 is CASSLQQGWSYEQYF.

This clonotype is called medium-sized (0.01 to 0.1%) based on its frequency. V usage is TRBV30 and J usage is TRBJ1-1; the D call from TCRdb, TRBD1, cannot be confirmed without DNA. CDR3 length: 14 residues. Per the germline V gene, CDR1 is GTSNPN and CDR2 is SVGIG (reference sequence). The CDR3 protein is CAWSVGQPNTEAFF.

The chain couples TRBV14 to TRBJ2-5; TCRdb's D call, TRBD2, is unchecked because there is no DNA. CDR3 length: 18 residues. Germline CDR1 is SGHDN and CDR2 is FVKESK. The CDR3: CASSQVTLGQVGQETQYF.

V and J are TRBV20-1 and TRBJ1-6; without DNA, the TCRdb call of TRBD1 cannot be checked. The CDR3 covers 16 residues. CDR1 is DFQATT and CDR2 is SNEGSKA in the germline V gene (reference sequence). The CDR3 loop is CSARERDDSYNSPLHF.